This T cell receptor beta chain came from a study of blood T cells in healthy people across ages. Study-level information: Template switching captured about one barcoded beta molecule per two T cells.

Germline V CDR1 and CDR2: SQVTM, ANQGSEA. This CDR3 is built from 14 residues. Trimming pared 4 bases from V and 4 bases from J, leaving 15 bases between. This clonotype was detected many times. With a J-beta primer mix and a sample-barcoded 5' primer, a second PCR ran about 7 to 12 cycles. TCRdb passed the 5' RACE reads through MiXCR, listing each CDR3 protein once. The repertoire includes roughly 1,500,000 distinct CDR3 sequences, roughly 30% of them detected once, and around 10% sits in the top ten. The chain combines TRBV29-1 with TRBJ2-3, with D perhaps matching TRBD2 (6 bases). The sequence came from a woman in her twenties or thirties in good health. The sample was blood. For the CDR3, the DNA is TGCAGCGTTGTACCCGGGGGAGGTTCAGATACGCAGTATTTT. Residues: CSVVPGGGSDTQYF.